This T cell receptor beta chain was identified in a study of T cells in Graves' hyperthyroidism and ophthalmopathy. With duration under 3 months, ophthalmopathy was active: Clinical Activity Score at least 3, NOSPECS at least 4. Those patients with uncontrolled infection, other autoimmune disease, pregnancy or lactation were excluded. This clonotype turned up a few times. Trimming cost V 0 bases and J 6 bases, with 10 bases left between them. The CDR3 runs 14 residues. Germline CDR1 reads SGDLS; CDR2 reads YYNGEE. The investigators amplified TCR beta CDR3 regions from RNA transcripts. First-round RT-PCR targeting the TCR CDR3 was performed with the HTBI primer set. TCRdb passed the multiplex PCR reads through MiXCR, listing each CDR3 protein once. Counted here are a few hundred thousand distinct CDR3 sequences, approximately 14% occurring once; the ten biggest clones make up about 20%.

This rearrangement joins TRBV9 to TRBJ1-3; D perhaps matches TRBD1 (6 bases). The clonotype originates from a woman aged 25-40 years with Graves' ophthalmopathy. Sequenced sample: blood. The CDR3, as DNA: TGTGCCAGCAGCGTAGAAGGGACACTAAACACCATATATTTT. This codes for CASSVEGTLNTIYF.